What follows describes a single TCR beta chain. This CDR3 is 14 amino acids long. Germline assignment: CDR1 SGHRS and CDR2 YFSETQ. The V end was cut by 1 base, the J end by 1 base, with 8 bases between. This sample is part of a study of blood T cell repertoires in COVID-19. For the study at large: The United States, Italy and Spain were the sources of the acute and convalescent COVID-19 samples. Sample material is recorded as cDNA or gDNA derived from T cells, B-cell-depleted T cells, or PBMCs.

Original methodology: Amplification with reference gene primers provided the estimates of nucleated cell counts. Here immunoSEQ multiplex PCR was the method, and the copy in TCRdb shows in-frame clones only, minus some. V and J calls and clone size are copied from that table; D and trimming were computed from the DNA. The data show some 200,000 clones, roughly 94% seen once. Seattle's cohort entered during active infection and was followed longitudinally. The sequence was collected from a man aged 25-45 years with COVID-19, enrolled during active disease. The J gene is TRBJ1-2, the V gene TRBV5-1, with D possibly matching TRBD1 (6 bases). Sequences were obtained from peripheral blood. This chain's CDR3 is CASSLLQGNYGYTF. The CDR3 DNA is TGCGCCAGCAGCTTGCTACAGGGTAACTATGGCTACACCTTC.